This T cell receptor beta chain is drawn from a study of T-cell memory formation after mild COVID-19. A single record per CDR3 protein comes from TCRdb applying MiXCR to the 5' RACE reads. This table holds more than 300,000 distinct CDR3 sequences, approximately 13% found once. CDR3 length: 12 residues. V was trimmed by 5 bases and J by 7 bases, leaving 11 bases between them. This clonotype originated in a man aged 18 to 35 who had mild COVID-19 (a few samples of this study predate the infection). Cell type and time point are not known. Sequencing was carried out using PBMCs or a T cell subset sorted from them (not recorded which). The rearrangement links TRBV12-3 or TRBV12-4 to TRBJ1-2; weak D call: TRBD1 (5 bases). CDR3 region: CASSLGVSGYTF. CDR3 bases: TGTGCCAGCAGTCTAGGGGTGAGTGGCTACACCTTC.